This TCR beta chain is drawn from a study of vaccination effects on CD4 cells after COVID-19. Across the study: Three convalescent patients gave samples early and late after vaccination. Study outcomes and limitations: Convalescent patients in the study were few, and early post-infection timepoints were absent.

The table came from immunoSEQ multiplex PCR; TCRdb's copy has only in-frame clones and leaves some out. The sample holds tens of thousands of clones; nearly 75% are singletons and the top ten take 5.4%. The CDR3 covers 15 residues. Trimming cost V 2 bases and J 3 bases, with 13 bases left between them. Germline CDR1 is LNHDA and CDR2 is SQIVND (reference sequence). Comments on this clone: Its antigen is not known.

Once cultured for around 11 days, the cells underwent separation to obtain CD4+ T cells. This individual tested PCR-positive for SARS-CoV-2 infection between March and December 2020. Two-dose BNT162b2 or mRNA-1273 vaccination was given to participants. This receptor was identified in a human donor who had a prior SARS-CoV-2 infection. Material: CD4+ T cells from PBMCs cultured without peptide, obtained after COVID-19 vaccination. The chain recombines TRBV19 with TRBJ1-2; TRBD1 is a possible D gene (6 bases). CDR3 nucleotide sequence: TGTGCCAGTAGTATAAGCCGACAGGCAGACTATGGCTACACCTTC. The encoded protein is CASSISRQADYGYTF.